This T cell receptor (beta chain) emerged from a study of tumor-infiltrating lymphocytes in primary liver carcinoma. Study background: Primary liver carcinomas in the patients were surgically resected.

Blood RNA originated from unsorted whole blood, with germline DNA additionally extracted. With chronic HBV infection, the patients were also treatment-naive. The V end lost 1 base, the J end lost 8 bases, and 11 bases lay between the germline ends. This CDR3 has 14 amino acids. Reverse transcription of 500 to 650 ng total RNA with a constant-region primer produced TCR beta cDNA. Each TCR beta library was derived from three nested multiplex PCR rounds that employed slightly modified ARM-PCR. TRBV1-TRBV30 forward primers and a C-beta reverse primer were used in the first two PCR rounds, which each ran for about 11 cycles. TCRdb reprocessed the multiplex PCR reads via MiXCR and lists one record per CDR3 protein. The sample carries 180,000 or so distinct CDR3 sequences, 50% to 75% recorded once.

The sequencing sample was made of peripheral blood. The chain carries TRBV12-3 or TRBV12-4 and TRBJ1-4, with a possible D match to TRBD1 (5 bases). The receptor was derived from a man in his forties with primary liver carcinoma and hepatitis B virus infection. The CDR3 sequence is CASSLGRVREKLFF. The CDR3, as DNA: TGTGCCAGCAGTTTAGGCAGGGTGCGCGAAAAACTGTTTTTT.